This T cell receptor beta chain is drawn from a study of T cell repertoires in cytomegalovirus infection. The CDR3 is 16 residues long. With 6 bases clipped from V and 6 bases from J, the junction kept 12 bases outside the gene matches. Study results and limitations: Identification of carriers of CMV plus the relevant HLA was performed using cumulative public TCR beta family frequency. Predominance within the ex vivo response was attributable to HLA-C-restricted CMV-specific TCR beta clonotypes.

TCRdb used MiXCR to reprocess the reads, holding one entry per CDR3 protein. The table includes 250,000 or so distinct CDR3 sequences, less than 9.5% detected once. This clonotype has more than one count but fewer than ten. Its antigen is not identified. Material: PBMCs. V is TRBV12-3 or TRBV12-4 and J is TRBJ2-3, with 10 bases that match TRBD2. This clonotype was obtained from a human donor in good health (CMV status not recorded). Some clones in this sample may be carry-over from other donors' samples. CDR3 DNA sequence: TGTGCCAGCAGCCCCAAGCGGGGGGGCCCGTCGGATACGCAGTATTTT. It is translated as CASSPKRGGPSDTQYF.